This TCR beta chain was recorded in a study of shared clonotypes between healthy human individuals. V trimming: 4 bases; J trimming: 2 bases; junction bases outside the gene matches: 2. The CDR3 runs 13 residues. CDR1 is MNHEY and CDR2 is SMNVEV in the germline V gene (reference sequence). Study-level points and caveats: An effect of sequencing depth on clonotype sharing among donors was expected. Estimated richness was generally greater in naive than memory subsets.

Original analysis: ImmunoSEQ output lacked quality scores and full-length reads, limiting matched filtering. Repertoires were generated with immunoSEQ multiplex PCR, while TCRdb's copy carries only in-frame clones and drops some. V, J and clone size are those of that table, while D and trimming were read from the DNA. The sample includes around 1,900,000 clones, approximately 92% seen only once; the top ten take more than 1.5%. As defined, naive CD8 cells were CD45RO-negative and positively selected for CCR7, with terminally differentiated effector memory CD45RA+ cells excluded. As for this clone: Its matching antigen is unknown.

The material sequenced was naive CD8+ T cells from PBMCs. The rearrangement uses TRBV27 and TRBJ2-7; 7 nucleotides match TRBD1. This receptor was obtained from a man between 18 and 29 years old in good health. Some clones in this sample may be carry-over from other donors' samples. The CDR3 here is CASSSQGTYEQYF. The CDR3 DNA sequence: TGTGCCAGCAGTTCACAGGGGACCTACGAGCAGTACTTC.